This TCR beta chain appears in the sequencing data of a study of OX40 agonist ivuxolimab in advanced cancers. Study conclusions and caveats: With doses of 0.1 to 3.0 mg/kg, CD4+ and CD8+ blood T cells had undergone clonal expansion by week 6.

Individuals having autoimmune disease history or systemic immunosuppression were not enrolled. About this clone: Its antigen is still unknown.

This table comes from immunoSEQ multiplex PCR, and its TCRdb copy is limited to in-frame clones, with some not included. The sample includes some 60,000 clones, about 86% of them seen just once. V was pared by 3 bases and J by 0 bases, with 8 bases between. The CDR3 loop spans 14 amino acids. Germline V lookup: CDR1 LGHNA, CDR2 YSLEER. The receptor was derived from an adult with an advanced solid tumor such as melanoma, head and neck, liver or kidney cancer. The sample was CD4+ or CD8+ T cells sorted from blood, taken in a trial of the OX40 agonist ivuxolimab. The chain combines TRBV4-3 with TRBJ2-5; D may be TRBD1 or TRBD2 (5 bases each). CDR3 sequence: CASSQWGYQETQYF. The CDR3 coding sequence is TGCGCCAGCAGCCAGTGGGGGTACCAAGAGACCCAGTACTTC.